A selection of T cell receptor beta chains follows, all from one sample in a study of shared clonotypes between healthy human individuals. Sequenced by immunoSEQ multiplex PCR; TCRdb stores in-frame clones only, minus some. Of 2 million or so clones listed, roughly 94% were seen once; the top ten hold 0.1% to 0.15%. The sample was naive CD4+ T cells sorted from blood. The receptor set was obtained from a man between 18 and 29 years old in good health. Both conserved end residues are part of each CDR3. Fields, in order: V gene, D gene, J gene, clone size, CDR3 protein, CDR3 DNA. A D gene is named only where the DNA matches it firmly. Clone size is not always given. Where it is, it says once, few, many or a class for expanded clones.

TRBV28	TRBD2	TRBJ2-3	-	CASSSGWAGGLSDTQYF	TGTGCCAGCAGTTCCGGGTGGGCCGGGGGGTTGTCAGATACGCAGTATTTT
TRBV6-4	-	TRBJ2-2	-	CASSDLGASGTGELFF	TGTGCCAGCAGTGACCTGGGGGCGTCGGGCACCGGGGAGCTGTTTTTT
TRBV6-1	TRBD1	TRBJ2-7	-	CASSLQGAGSYEQYF	TGTGCCAGCAGCTTACAGGGGGCCGGATCCTACGAGCAGTACTTC
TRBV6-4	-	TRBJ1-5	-	CASSGRFNQPQHF	TGTGCCAGCAGTGGCAGGTTCAATCAGCCCCAGCATTTT
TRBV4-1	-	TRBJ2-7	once	CASSHRVDSGPYEQYF	TGCGCCAGCAGCCACCGAGTCGACAGTGGCCCCTACGAGCAGTACTTC
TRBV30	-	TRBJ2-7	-	CAWSGQRLSSYEQYF	TGTGCCTGGAGTGGACAGCGGTTAAGCTCCTACGAGCAGTACTTC
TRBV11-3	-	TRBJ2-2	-	CASSSPQGGVNTGELFF	TGTGCCAGCAGCTCCCCCCAGGGCGGCGTCAACACCGGGGAGCTGTTTTTT
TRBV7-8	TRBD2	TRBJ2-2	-	CASSRIAGTGELFF	TGTGCCAGCAGCCGAATAGCGGGAACCGGGGAGCTGTTTTTT
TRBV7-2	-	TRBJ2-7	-	CASNREGAASYEQYF	TGTGCCAGCAACCGGGAGGGGGCCGCGTCCTACGAGCAGTACTTC
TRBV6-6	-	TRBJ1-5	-	CASTTPSNQPQHF	TGTGCCAGCACCACCCCTAGCAATCAGCCCCAGCATTTT
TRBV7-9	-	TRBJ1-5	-	CASSLGGGGSNQPQHF	TGTGCCAGCAGCTTAGGTGGCGGCGGTAGCAATCAGCCCCAGCATTTT
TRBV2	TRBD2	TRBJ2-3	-	CASSEARLAGVDTQYF	TGTGCCAGCAGTGAAGCTAGGCTAGCGGGAGTAGATACGCAGTATTTT
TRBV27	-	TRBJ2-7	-	CASSLLRKAYEQYF	TGTGCCAGCAGTTTACTGCGGAAGGCCTACGAGCAGTACTTC
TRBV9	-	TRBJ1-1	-	CASSVDLGAGTEAFF	TGTGCCAGCAGCGTAGATCTGGGGGCGGGCACTGAAGCTTTCTTT
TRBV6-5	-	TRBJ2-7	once	CASKRGQLSYEQYF	TGTGCCAGCAAAAGAGGACAGCTATCCTACGAGCAGTACTTC
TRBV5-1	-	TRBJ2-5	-	CASSSRTERETQYF	TGCGCCAGCAGCTCCCGGACGGAGCGGGAGACCCAGTACTTC
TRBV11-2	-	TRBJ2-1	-	CASSPYSAPNEQFF	TGTGCCAGCAGCCCCTACAGTGCCCCCAATGAGCAGTTCTTC
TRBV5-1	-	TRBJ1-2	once	CASTLTPGHPPGLDGYTF	TGCGCCAGCACCCTTACTCCGGGACATCCTCCAGGCTTGGATGGCTACACCTTC
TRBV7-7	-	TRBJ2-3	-	CASSPRGSTDTQYF	TGTGCTAGCAGCCCCAGGGGAAGCACAGATACGCAGTATTTT
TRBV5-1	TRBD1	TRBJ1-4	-	CASRGQGTTNEKLFF	TGCGCCAGCAGGGGACAGGGCACAACTAATGAAAAACTGTTTTTT
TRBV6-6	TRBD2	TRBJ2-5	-	CASSYSIAGGQETQYF	TGTGCCAGCAGTTACAGTATAGCGGGGGGGCAAGAGACCCAGTACTTC
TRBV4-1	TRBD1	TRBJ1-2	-	CASSRAGQGWGYTF	TGCGCCAGCAGCCGGGCGGGACAGGGATGGGGCTACACCTTC
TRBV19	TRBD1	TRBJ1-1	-	CASSVGQGMNTEAFF	TGTGCCAGTAGTGTTGGACAGGGGATGAACACTGAAGCTTTCTTT
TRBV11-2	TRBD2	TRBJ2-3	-	CASSLLASGGSDTQYF	TGTGCCAGCAGCTTATTGGCTAGCGGGGGCTCAGATACGCAGTATTTT
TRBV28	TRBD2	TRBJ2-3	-	CASSFSRGLAGDTDTQYF	TGTGCCAGCAGTTTTTCCCGTGGGCTAGCGGGAGACACAGATACGCAGTATTTT
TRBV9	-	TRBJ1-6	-	CASSVSDHREAPLHF	TGTGCCAGCAGCGTATCTGACCACAGGGAGGCACCCCTCCACTTT
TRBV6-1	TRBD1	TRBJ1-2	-	CASSEAAGTDPYGYTF	TGTGCCAGCAGTGAAGCGGCCGGGACAGACCCCTATGGCTACACCTTC
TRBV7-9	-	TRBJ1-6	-	CASSPTGGYSPLHF	TGTGCCAGCAGCCCGACAGGAGGTTATTCACCCCTCCACTTT
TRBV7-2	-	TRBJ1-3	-	CASSLDGVRSIYF	TGTGCCAGCAGCTTAGATGGCGTTCGGTCCATATATTTT
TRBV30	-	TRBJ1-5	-	CACQGEGNQPQHF	TGTGCCTGCCAAGGAGAAGGGAATCAGCCCCAGCATTTT
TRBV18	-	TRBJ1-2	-	CASSLSLEQGHGYTF	TGTGCCAGCTCACTTTCCCTGGAACAGGGACATGGCTACACCTTC
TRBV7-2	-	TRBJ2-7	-	CASSLGQGETYEQYF	TGTGCCAGCAGCTTAGGGCAGGGAGAAACCTACGAGCAGTACTTC
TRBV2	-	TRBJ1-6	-	CASSVTGPENSPLHF	TGTGCCAGCAGCGTGACAGGTCCGGAGAATTCACCCCTCCACTTT
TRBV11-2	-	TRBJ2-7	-	CASSFGGFYEQYF	TGTGCCAGCAGCTTCGGGGGATTCTACGAGCAGTACTTC
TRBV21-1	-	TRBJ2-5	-	CASSKGGGSQETQYF	TGTGCCAGCAGCAAAGGGGGAGGGAGTCAAGAGACCCAGTACTTC
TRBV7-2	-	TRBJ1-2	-	CASSSVRPYGYTF	TGTGCCAGCAGCTCCGTGCGACCATATGGCTACACCTTC
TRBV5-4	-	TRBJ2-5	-	CASEVWGQETQYF	TGTGCCAGCGAGGTGTGGGGCCAAGAGACCCAGTACTTC
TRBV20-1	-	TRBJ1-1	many	CSAKWTEAFF	TGCAGTGCTAAATGGACTGAAGCTTTCTTT
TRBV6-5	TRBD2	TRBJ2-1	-	CASRLLAEGNEQFF	TGTGCCAGCAGGCTTCTAGCGGAGGGGAATGAGCAGTTCTTC
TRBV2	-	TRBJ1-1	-	CASNLIGSMNTEAFF	TGTGCCAGCAACCTAATCGGTTCCATGAACACTGAAGCTTTCTTT
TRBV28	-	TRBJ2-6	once	CASSYGGLSGANVLTF	TGTGCCAGCAGTTACGGGGGGCTGTCTGGGGCCAACGTCCTGACTTTC
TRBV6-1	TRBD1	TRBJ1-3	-	CASIQGTVYTIYF	TGTGCCAGCATTCAAGGGACAGTATACACCATATATTTT
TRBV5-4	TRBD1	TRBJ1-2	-	CASSLGQGVLYGYTF	TGTGCCAGCAGCTTGGGACAGGGGGTTTTGTATGGCTACACCTTC
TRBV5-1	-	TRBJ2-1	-	CASSIRQGPYNEQFF	TGCGCCAGCAGCATACGCCAGGGGCCCTACAATGAGCAGTTCTTC
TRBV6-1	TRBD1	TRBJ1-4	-	CASSGTGGFEKLFF	TGTGCCAGCAGTGGGACAGGGGGCTTTGAAAAACTGTTTTTT
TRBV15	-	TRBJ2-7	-	CATSRKQEYEQYF	TGTGCCACCAGCAGAAAACAGGAGTACGAGCAGTACTTC
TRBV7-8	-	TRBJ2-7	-	CASSLIGGSQIYEQYF	TGTGCCAGCAGCTTAATAGGGGGGTCCCAGATCTACGAGCAGTACTTC
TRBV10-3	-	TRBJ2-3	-	CAISETGSYLDTQYF	TGTGCCATCAGTGAGACTGGCTCTTATCTCGATACGCAGTATTTT
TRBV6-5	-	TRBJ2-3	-	CASSYQEISDTQYF	TGTGCCAGCAGTTACCAGGAAATCTCAGATACGCAGTATTTT
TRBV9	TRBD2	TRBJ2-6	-	CASSATPGLAGGRSGANVLTF	TGTGCCAGCAGCGCCACACCGGGACTAGCGGGAGGACGCTCTGGGGCCAACGTCCTGACTTTC
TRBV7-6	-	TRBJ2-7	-	CASSSPGYEQYF	TGTGCCAGCAGCTCCCCAGGGTACGAGCAGTACTTC
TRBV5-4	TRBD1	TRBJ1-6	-	CASSFLDREDSPLHF	TGTGCCAGCAGCTTTTTGGACAGGGAAGATTCACCCCTCCACTTT
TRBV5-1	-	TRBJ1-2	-	CASRVTSDYGYTF	TGCGCCAGCAGGGTAACGTCGGACTATGGCTACACCTTC
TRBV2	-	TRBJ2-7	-	CASGYRVYEQYF	TGTGCCAGCGGATACAGGGTCTACGAGCAGTACTTC
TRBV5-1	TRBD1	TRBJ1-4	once	CASSSAGGTNEKLFF	TGCGCCAGCAGCTCGGCAGGGGGCACTAATGAAAAACTGTTTTTT
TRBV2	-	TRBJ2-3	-	CASSWRTDTQYF	TGTGCCAGCAGTTGGAGGACAGATACGCAGTATTTT